The 26 T cell receptor beta chains below all came from one sample that was sequenced in a study of T cell changes during pregnancy in multiple sclerosis. This table comes from immunoSEQ multiplex PCR, and its TCRdb copy is limited to in-frame clones, with some not included. The data show approximately 40,000 clones, with approximately 90% seen just once and 1.2% held by the top ten. The input for sequencing was CD4+ T cells from peripheral blood mononuclear cells, taken in the second trimester of pregnancy. The receptors shown here come from a female donor with multiple sclerosis, enrolled in a pregnancy study.

The rearrangement uses TRBV19 and TRBJ2-2, with D tentatively TRBD2 (6 bases). CDR3 length: 19 residues. V was clipped by 4 bases and J by 3 bases, with 24 bases between them. Germline CDR1 is LNHDA and CDR2 is SQIVND (reference sequence). The CDR3 DNA sequence: TGTGCCAGTAGTACCCGAGGAGTGAGGGAGGACTTTCACACCGGGGAGCTGTTTTTT. Protein sequence: CASSTRGVREDFHTGELFF.

This clone is a singleton in its sample. V usage is TRBV29-1 and J usage is TRBJ2-3, with 7 nucleotides matching TRBD1. V lost 2 bases and J lost 6; bases outside the gene matches: 5. The CDR3 is 13 residues long. The germline CDR1 and CDR2 sequences are SQVTM and ANQGSEA. The CDR3 sequence: CSVELRGPDTQYF. CDR3 DNA: TGCAGCGTTGAATTAAGGGGGCCCGATACGCAGTATTTT.

The V and J genes are TRBV6-1 and TRBJ1-4, with D perhaps matching TRBD1 (5 bases). The CDR3 has 12 residues. Per the germline V gene, CDR1 is MNHNS and CDR2 is SASEGT. Trimming cost V 8 bases and J 8 bases, with 12 bases left between them. Here the CDR3 DNA reads TGTGCCAGCTCAAGGGGTCAGGAAAAACTGTTTTTT. It specifies CASSRGQEKLFF.

The rearrangement links TRBV7-9 to TRBJ2-7, with D maybe TRBD2 (6 bases). This CDR3 spans 14 amino acids. V was clipped by 3 bases and J by 2 bases, with 11 bases between them. Germline V lookup: CDR1 SEHNR, CDR2 FQNEAQ (reference sequence). This CDR3 is CASSFSGLTYEQYF. CDR3 DNA sequence: TGTGCCAGCAGCTTCTCGGGACTTACCTACGAGCAGTACTTC.

This chain uses TRBV20-1 with TRBJ2-3; no clear D gene. The CDR3 length is 11 residues. Between the trimmed V and J ends, which lost 4 bases and 0 bases, there was a span of 2 bases. Per germline, CDR1 DFQATT and CDR2 SNEGSKA (reference sequence). CDR3 nucleotides: TGCAGTGCTACTAGCACAGATACGCAGTATTTT. Translated, it gives CSATSTDTQYF.

The J gene is TRBJ2-1, the V gene TRBV19; TRBD2 is a possible D gene (6 bases). Per germline, CDR1 LNHDA and CDR2 SQIVND (reference sequence). The V end was cut by 0 bases, the J end by 2 bases, with 17 bases between. This CDR3 is built from 18 residues. The DNA for the CDR3 is TGTGCCAGTAGTATAGAAGGGATGGCGGGACCCCCCTACAATGAGCAGTTCTTC. Translation gives CASSIEGMAGPPYNEQFF.

The chain carries TRBV5-4 and TRBJ2-5; D perhaps matches TRBD2 (6 bases). This CDR3 has 14 residues. V lost 2 bases, J lost 2 bases, and 10 bases lay in between. Germline CDR1 SGHNT, CDR2 YYREEE (reference sequence). The CDR3 is CASSFPGVQETQYF. The CDR3 DNA follows: TGTGCCAGCAGCTTCCCGGGAGTGCAAGAGACCCAGTACTTC.

The CDR3 reads CASSPDRGRETQYF. Here the CDR3 DNA reads TGTGCCAGCAGCCCGGACAGGGGGAGAGAGACCCAGTACTTC. This rearrangement joins TRBV7-2 to TRBJ2-5; 10 bases map to TRBD1. CDR3 length: 14 amino acids. Trimming cost V 5 bases and J 4 bases; bases outside gene matches: 4. Germline V gene sequence: CDR1 SGHTA, CDR2 FQGNSA. The complete variable domain, with remaining parts taken from reference TRBV7-2 and TRBJ2-5, reads GAGVSQSPSNKVTEKGKDVELRCDPISGHTALYWYRQSLGQGLEFLIYFQGNSAPDKSGLPSDRFSAERTGGSVSTLTIQRTQQEDSAVYLCASSPDRGRETQYFGPGTRLLVL.

This chain uses TRBV5-1 with TRBJ2-2; TRBD1 matches 8 bases. The CDR3 loop spans 15 amino acids. The J segment lost 3 bases and the V segment lost 5 bases, leaving 6 bases of the junction unmatched. The germline gives CDR1 SGHRS, CDR2 YFSETQ. The CDR3 sequence is CASSINRGDTGELFF. DNA of the CDR3: TGCGCCAGCAGTATAAACAGGGGGGACACCGGGGAGCTGTTTTTT.

A single count supports this clone. This sequence joins TRBV5-4 and TRBJ2-2, with 8 bases fitting TRBD1. The CDR3 consists of 14 residues. The germline V gene encodes CDR1 SGHNT and CDR2 YYREEE (reference sequence). J gave up 3 bases and V 3 bases, and 1 base lay outside the gene matches. CDR3 residues: CASSWDRHTGELFF. CDR3 coding DNA: TGTGCCAGCAGCTGGGACAGGCACACCGGGGAGCTGTTTTTT.

The V call is TRBV28, the J call TRBJ1-5; TRBD1 matches 7 bases. The ends lost 5 bases at V and 0 bases at J; junction bases unmatched: 13. This CDR3 spans 18 amino acids. Germline assignment: CDR1 MDHEN and CDR2 SYDVKM. CDR3 sequence reads: CASSIPVRQGFSNQPQHF. The CDR3 DNA is TGTGCCAGCAGTATACCGGTACGACAGGGTTTTAGCAATCAGCCCCAGCATTTT.

The chain joins TRBV5-6 to TRBJ2-7; the match to TRBD2 covers 10 bases. The CDR3 totals 15 residues. V gave up 2 bases and J gave up 3 bases; unmatched junction bases: 5. Germline V gene lookup returns CDR1 SGHDT and CDR2 YYEEEE. The CDR3 loop is CASSLRTSGYYEQYF. The CDR3 coding sequence is TGTGCCAGCAGCTTAAGGACTAGCGGCTACTACGAGCAGTACTTC. The full variable domain, completed using reference TRBV5-6 and TRBJ2-7, is DAGVTQSPTHLIKTRGQQVTLRCSPKSGHDTVSWYQQALGQGPQFIFQYYEEEERQRGNFPDRFSGHQFPNYSSELNVNALLLGDSALYLCASSLRTSGYYEQYFGPGTRLTVT.

This chain connects TRBV7-2 to TRBJ2-7; 10 bases line up with TRBD2. Germline values: CDR1 SGHTA, CDR2 FQGNSA. The CDR3 has 15 amino acids. V shed 4 bases and J 5 bases; nucleotides not matched to a gene: 8. The CDR3 region is CASSYPAGGGHEQYF. DNA for the CDR3: TGTGCCAGCAGCTACCCAGCGGGAGGGGGTCACGAGCAGTACTTC.

This CDR3 is CSVAGGWGADTQYF. For the CDR3, the DNA is TGCAGCGTTGCGGGGGGCTGGGGAGCAGATACGCAGTATTTT. The chain couples TRBV29-1 to TRBJ2-3, with D perhaps TRBD2 (7 bases). Between the trimmed V and J ends, which lost 4 bases and 4 bases, there was a span of 15 bases. In germline, CDR1 is SQVTM, CDR2 ANQGSEA. The CDR3 runs 14 residues.

This chain links TRBV9 with TRBJ2-1; TRBD2 aligns across 7 bases. Trimming removed 6 bases from V and 7 bases from J; junction bases left unmatched: 13. This CDR3 is 15 amino acids long. Germline V gives CDR1 SGDLS, CDR2 YYNGEE. CDR3: CASNKAGVVSNEQFF. CDR3 nucleotides: TGTGCCAGCAATAAGGCGGGAGTGGTTTCTAATGAGCAGTTCTTC.

The chain joins TRBV5-1 to TRBJ2-5, with 10 bases that match TRBD2. The germline V gene encodes CDR1 SGHRS and CDR2 YFSETQ. The CDR3 spans 14 residues. J gave up 4 bases and V 0 bases, and 0 bases lay outside the gene matches. The CDR3 region is CASSLGLAGETQYF. CDR3 sequence (DNA): TGCGCCAGCAGCTTGGGACTAGCGGGAGAGACCCAGTACTTC. The full variable domain, its missing parts supplied by reference TRBV5-1 and TRBJ2-5, is KAGVTQTPRYLIKTRGQQVTLSCSPISGHRSVSWYQQTPGQGLQFLFEYFSETQRNKGNFPGRFSGRQFSNSRSEMNVSTLELGDSALYLCASSLGLAGETQYFGPGTRLLVL.

The CDR3 is CASSQTGTGAQQDGYTF. For the CDR3, the DNA is TGTGCCAGCAGTCAAACCGGGACAGGGGCGCAGCAGGATGGCTACACCTTC. The chain combines TRBV28 with TRBJ1-2; TRBD1 matches at 10 bases. After removal of 5 bases from V and 6 bases from J, the junction contained 15 bases not matched to a gene. CDR3 length: 17 amino acids. Germline V gives CDR1 MDHEN, CDR2 SYDVKM.

The chain links TRBV29-1 to TRBJ2-3; a possible D gene is TRBD1 (6 bases). CDR1 is SQVTM, CDR2 ANQGSEA, per germline. The V and J ends lost 7 bases and 5 bases respectively, with 16 bases between them. This CDR3 has 13 residues. For the CDR3, the DNA is TGCAGCGATAGTAAGGGGGTTGAAGATACGCAGTATTTT. Amino acids: CSDSKGVEDTQYF.

The chain carries TRBV11-2 and TRBJ2-7; TRBD1 is a possible D gene (6 bases). Germline V gene lookup returns CDR1 SGHAT and CDR2 FQNNGV. Between the trimmed V and J ends, which lost 6 bases and 0 bases, there was a span of 9 bases. The CDR3 contains 13 residues. The CDR3 protein is CASSTGPSYEQYF. CDR3 nucleotide sequence: TGTGCCAGCAGTACAGGGCCCTCCTACGAGCAGTACTTC. Filled out from reference TRBV11-2 and TRBJ2-7, the complete variable domain reads EAGVAQSPRYKIIEKRQSVAFWCNPISGHATLYWYQQILGQGPKLLIQFQNNGVVDDSQLPKDRFSAERLKGVDSTLKIQPAKLEDSAVYLCASSTGPSYEQYFGPGTRLTVT.

This chain connects TRBV7-6 to TRBJ2-1, with 9 bases lining up with TRBD1. The CDR3 runs 17 residues. With V trimmed by 2 bases and J by 0 bases, 5 bases remained unmatched. Looked up from germline, CDR1 is SGHVS and CDR2 is FNYEAQ. In nucleotides, the CDR3 is TGTGCCAGCAGCTTACAACAGGGGGCCTCCTCCTACAATGAGCAGTTCTTC. This codes for CASSLQQGASSYNEQFF.

The genes are TRBV11-2 and TRBJ2-1; 7 nucleotides agree with TRBD2. V was clipped by 7 bases and J by 0 bases; unmatched bases: 6. CDR1 is SGHAT, CDR2 FQNNGV, per germline. This CDR3 spans 15 amino acids. CDR3 sequence (DNA): TGTGCCAGCAAGGGGATAGCGGGCTCCTACAATGAGCAGTTCTTC. It codes for CASKGIAGSYNEQFF.

The chain uses TRBV15 and TRBJ2-1, with D possibly matching TRBD1 (5 bases). The CDR3 runs 17 residues. Germline CDR1 reads LNHNV; CDR2 reads YYDKDF (reference sequence). V gave up 4 bases and J gave up 3 bases, with 19 bases separating them. The CDR3 loop reads CATSTSLGESLYNEQFF. As DNA, the CDR3 is TGTGCCACCAGCACCTCCCTAGGGGAATCTCTCTACAATGAGCAGTTCTTC.

The gene calls are TRBV19 and TRBJ2-4; 8 bases are shared with TRBD2. In germline, CDR1 is LNHDA, CDR2 SQIVND (reference sequence). V gave up 6 bases and J gave up 3 bases; unmatched junction bases: 13. The CDR3 loop spans 17 amino acids. The CDR3 DNA is TGTGCCAGTAGACAACAGGCGGGAGGAGGGGTCAAAAACATTCAGTACTTC. This translates into CASRQQAGGGVKNIQYF. The full variable domain, in which reference TRBV19 and TRBJ2-4 provide the parts outside the CDR3, is DGGITQSPKYLFRKEGQNVTLSCEQNLNHDAMYWYRQDPGQGLRLIYYSQIVNDFQKGDIAEGYSVSREKKESFPLTVTSAQKNPTAFYLCASRQQAGGGVKNIQYFGAGTRLSVL.

This rearrangement joins TRBV27 to TRBJ2-7; 8 bases are a match to TRBD2. CDR3 length equals 14 residues. Germline V gene data show CDR1 as MNHEY and CDR2 as SMNVEV (reference sequence). The V and J ends lost 7 bases and 7 bases, in that order; junction bases with no gene match: 12. CDR3: CASTPRGTSGEQYF. Here the CDR3 DNA reads TGTGCCAGCACTCCCCGCGGGACTAGTGGGGAGCAGTACTTC.

This clone was seen once. The rearrangement uses TRBV2 and TRBJ2-5; D uncertain. V dropped 6 bases and J dropped 2 bases, with 19 bases sitting between them. CDR3 length: 16 residues. Germline V gene data show CDR1 as SNHLY and CDR2 as FYNNEI. The CDR3 bases are TGTGCCAGCAGCGGCTTCATTGCTGGGCTTCAAGAGACCCAGTACTTC. Amino acid sequence: CASSGFIAGLQETQYF. Variable domain in full (rest from reference TRBV2 and TRBJ2-5): EPEVTQTPSHQVTQMGQEVILRCVPISNHLYFYWYRQILGQKVEFLVSFYNNEISEKSEIFDDQFSVERPDGSNFTLKIRSTKLEDSAMYFCASSGFIAGLQETQYFGPGTRLLVL.

J is TRBJ2-7 and V is TRBV25-1, with 8 bases that match TRBD2. The germline gives CDR1 MGHDK, CDR2 SYGVNS. V lost 6 bases, J lost 5 bases, and 6 bases stayed unmatched. The CDR3 consists of 13 residues. CDR3 in amino acids: CASRKSGGHEQYF. The DNA for the CDR3 is TGTGCCAGCAGGAAAAGCGGGGGCCACGAGCAGTACTTC.